The rows below give T cell receptor beta chains drawn from one sample of a study of T cell repertoires in ileal Crohn's disease. Sequencing used immunoSEQ multiplex PCR; TCRdb keeps in-frame clones, though not all of them. The top ten hold about 14% of the sample, which has about 5,400 clones, around 83% seen once. The source material was ileal tissue. The receptors come from an adult with Crohn's disease. Each CDR3 is given with its conserved first and last residue. A D gene is named only where the DNA matches it firmly.

j_call d_call v_call cdr3_aa
TRBJ1-3 TRBD1 TRBV7-3 CASSPTGGGNTIYF
TRBJ2-2 NA TRBV18 CASSPDSLSGELFF
TRBJ2-7 NA TRBV5-1 CASSSPTLKGYEQYF
TRBJ1-2 NA TRBV6-5 CASSPGASINYGYTF
TRBJ1-1 TRBD1 TRBV6-1 CASSGRTGNTEAFF
TRBJ2-6 NA TRBV18 CASSPTGTQSGANVLTF
TRBJ1-5 NA TRBV29-1 CSARRGSNQPQHF
TRBJ1-4 NA TRBV5-4 CASSLGMTAPGTNEKLFF
TRBJ1-2 NA TRBV6-4 CASKTNRESFHGYTF
TRBJ2-2 NA TRBV5-8 CASRWGRDISGELFF
TRBJ2-1 TRBD2 TRBV7-3 CASSPPRAGGTNEQFF
TRBJ1-1 NA TRBV19 CASRYKGMDYYTEAFF
TRBJ2-7 TRBD1 TRBV5-5 CASSFGTGPYEQYF
TRBJ2-3 TRBD2 TRBV29-1 CSALAGYPSDTQYF
TRBJ2-1 NA TRBV7-2 CASSLAEFRYNPGNEQFF
TRBJ2-1 NA TRBV2 CASSDYNEQFF
TRBJ2-7 NA TRBV6-6 CASSYQTVWPYEQYF
TRBJ1-2 TRBD1 TRBV19 CASSSNRGTGGSYGYTF
TRBJ2-7 TRBD1 TRBV7-8 CASSSGTGGIYEQYF
TRBJ2-6 TRBD1 TRBV7-2 CASSPAGRQGAGANVLTF
TRBJ1-1 TRBD1 TRBV2 CASTRTGLNTEAFF
TRBJ2-7 NA TRBV29-1 CSVGQAGSYEQYF
TRBJ2-3 NA TRBV4-3 CASSPQEGSTDTQYF
TRBJ2-2 NA TRBV7-9 CASSSGQSGELFF
TRBJ1-6 NA TRBV6-5 CASSYSGAPLHF
TRBJ2-7 NA TRBV28 CASSSSGGSYEQYF
TRBJ2-7 TRBD1 TRBV7-6 CASSQDRGYEQYF
TRBJ1-5 TRBD1 TRBV4-1 CASSLTGDSNQPQHF
TRBJ2-7 TRBD1 TRBV2 CASRIAGQGVGSYEQYF
TRBJ1-1 TRBD1 TRBV7-3 CASSPGQGDTEAFF
TRBJ1-1 NA TRBV18 CASSQQSGRVTEAFF
TRBJ1-1 TRBD1 TRBV7-3 CASSLNGRGFAEAFF
TRBJ1-1 NA TRBV4-3 CASSLVGGQNTEAFF
TRBJ2-7 TRBD1 TRBV27 CASSPDRGQNEQYF
TRBJ2-1 NA TRBV6-6 CASSYTRVAEFF
TRBJ2-7 NA TRBV5-1 CASSSSSYEQYF
TRBJ2-3 NA TRBV2 CASREGSSTDTQYF
TRBJ2-2 NA TRBV11-2 CASSFVTGELFF
TRBJ1-2 NA TRBV28 CASGALPQTYGYTF
TRBJ2-7 NA TRBV20-1 CSARMQGEQYF
TRBJ1-1 NA TRBV18 CASSPLVVEAFF
TRBJ2-1 NA TRBV9 CASSPRASADNEQFF
TRBJ1-1 TRBD1 TRBV5-1 CASSSGDRGGTEAFF
TRBJ2-5 NA TRBV19 CASSPRAQETQYF
TRBJ2-1 NA TRBV7-7 CASSRDNYNEQFF
TRBJ1-2 NA TRBV6-1 CASSRDINYGYTF
TRBJ1-5 NA TRBV7-2 CASSLGYQPQHF
TRBJ1-2 TRBD1 TRBV29-1 CSARGQGARSYTF
TRBJ2-2 NA TRBV7-9 CASSPSDGELFF
TRBJ2-3 NA TRBV19 CATQDYPQITQYF
TRBJ2-2 TRBD2 TRBV10-3 CAISESELAGGSNTGELFF
TRBJ1-5 NA TRBV10-3 CAISVADKGQPQHF
TRBJ1-2 TRBD1 TRBV27 CASSPDRGSRYGYTF
TRBJ1-1 TRBD1 TRBV11-2 CASSHRDREYTEAFF
TRBJ1-5 NA TRBV30 CAWSVQGSSNQPQHF
TRBJ2-4 NA TRBV2 CASSAISGNIQYF
TRBJ1-3 NA TRBV28 CASSPPGNTIYF
TRBJ2-7 NA TRBV20-1 CSVRVSYEQYF
TRBJ2-1 NA TRBV11-2 CASSLDQGGGRNEQFF
TRBJ2-2 NA TRBV7-8 CASSLWAQGFTGELFF